Listed below are T cell receptor beta chains from one sample, sequenced in a study of cytomegalovirus exposure and HLA in healthy donors. Repertoires were generated with immunoSEQ multiplex PCR, while TCRdb's copy carries only in-frame clones and drops some. The sample contains 200,000 or so clones, 70% of which appear only once. Specimen: PBMCs. Receptor source: a man in his forties in good health and CMV-seropositive. The CDR3 runs from the conserved cysteine through the conserved F or W. D genes are given only for firm matches.

CATTGTGAFGAFF	TRBV25-1	TRBD1
CASTWGSGGNTEAFF	TRBV2	.
CASSRDRESDTQYF	TRBV6-1	TRBD1
CASSVSGLAGGAMETQYF	TRBV9	TRBD2
CASSVEAGGFTDTQYF	TRBV9	TRBD2
CASSLTGGGDSPLHF	TRBV7-9	TRBD1
CASSGAGGPSTDTQYF	TRBV9	TRBD2
CASSQPSDRRYEQYF	TRBV4-2	TRBD1
CASSAGDRALEPQHF	TRBV9	TRBD1
CASSGKVRVDRNYGYTF	TRBV6-1	.